This record looks at one T cell receptor beta chain sequence and its context. This specimen belongs to a study of blood T cell repertoires in COVID-19. Study as a whole: The United States, Italy and Spain were the sources of the acute and convalescent COVID-19 samples.

Repertoires were generated with immunoSEQ multiplex PCR, while TCRdb's copy carries only in-frame clones and drops some. The table has some 190,000 clones, 82% seen once; the top ten hold approximately 10%. From germline, CDR1 is SGHAT and CDR2 FQNNGV. Trimming left V 3 bases short and J 4 bases short, with 18 bases between. CDR3 length: 17 amino acids. V usage is TRBV11-2 and J usage is TRBJ2-2, with a possible D match to TRBD2 (6 bases). This clonotype was sampled from a woman over 75 with active or convalescent COVID-19. Material for sequencing was peripheral blood. CDR3 in amino acids: CASSFQSGRAGTGELFF. The CDR3 region has the DNA TGTGCCAGCAGCTTTCAGTCAGGGCGAGCGGGCACCGGGGAGCTGTTTTTT.